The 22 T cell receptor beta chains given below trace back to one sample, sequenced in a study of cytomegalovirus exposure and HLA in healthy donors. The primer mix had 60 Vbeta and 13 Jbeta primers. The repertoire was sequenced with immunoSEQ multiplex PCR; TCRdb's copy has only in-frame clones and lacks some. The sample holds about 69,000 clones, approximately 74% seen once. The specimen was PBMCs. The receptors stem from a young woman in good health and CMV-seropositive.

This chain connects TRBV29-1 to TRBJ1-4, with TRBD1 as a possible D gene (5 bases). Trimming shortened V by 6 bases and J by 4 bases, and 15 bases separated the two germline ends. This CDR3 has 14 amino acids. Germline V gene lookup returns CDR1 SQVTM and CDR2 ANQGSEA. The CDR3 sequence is CSVAGGLINEKLFF. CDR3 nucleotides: TGCAGCGTCGCTGGGGGACTAATTAATGAAAAACTGTTTTTT.

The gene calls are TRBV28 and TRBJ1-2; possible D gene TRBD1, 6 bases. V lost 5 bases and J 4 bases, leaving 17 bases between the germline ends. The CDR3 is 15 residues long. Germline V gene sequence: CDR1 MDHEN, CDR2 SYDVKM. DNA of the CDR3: TGTGCCAGCAGTCCCATTCCCGGGACACCCTATGGCTACACCTTC. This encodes CASSPIPGTPYGYTF.

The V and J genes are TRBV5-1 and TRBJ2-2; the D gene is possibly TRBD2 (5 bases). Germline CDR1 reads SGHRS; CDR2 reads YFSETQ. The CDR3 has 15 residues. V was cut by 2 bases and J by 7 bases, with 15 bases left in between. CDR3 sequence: CASSFVPRGSGELFF. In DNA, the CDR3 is TGCGCCAGCAGCTTCGTCCCAAGAGGGAGCGGGGAGCTGTTTTTT.

CDR3 amino acids: CASSDDSVIGELFF. DNA for the CDR3: TGTGCCAGTAGTGACGATAGCGTTATCGGGGAGCTGTTTTTT. The genes are TRBV19 and TRBJ2-2; D is possibly TRBD2 (5 bases). The ends were cut back, 5 bases at V and 7 bases at J, with 14 bases in the middle. Germline V gene data show CDR1 as LNHDA and CDR2 as SQIVND (reference sequence). The length of the CDR3 is 14 residues.

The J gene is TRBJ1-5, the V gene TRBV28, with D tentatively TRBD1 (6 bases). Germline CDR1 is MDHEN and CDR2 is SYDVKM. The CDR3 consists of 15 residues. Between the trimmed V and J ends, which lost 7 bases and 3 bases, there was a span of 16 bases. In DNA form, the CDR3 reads TGTGCCAGCATCAAAGCCGGGACACTCAATCAGCCCCAGCATTTT. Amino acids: CASIKAGTLNQPQHF.

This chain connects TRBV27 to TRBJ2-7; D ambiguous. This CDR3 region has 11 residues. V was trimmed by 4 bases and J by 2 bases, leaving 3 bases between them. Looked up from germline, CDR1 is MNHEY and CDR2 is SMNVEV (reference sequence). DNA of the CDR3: TGTGCCAGCAGTTCCACCTACGAGCAGTACTTC. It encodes CASSSTYEQYF.

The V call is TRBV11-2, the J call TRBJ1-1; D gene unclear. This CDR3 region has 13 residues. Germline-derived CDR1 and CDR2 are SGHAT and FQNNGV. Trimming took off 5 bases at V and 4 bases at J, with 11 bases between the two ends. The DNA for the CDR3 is TGTGCCAGCAGCCCCCTGCGAGGCACTGAAGCTTTCTTT. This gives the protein CASSPLRGTEAFF.

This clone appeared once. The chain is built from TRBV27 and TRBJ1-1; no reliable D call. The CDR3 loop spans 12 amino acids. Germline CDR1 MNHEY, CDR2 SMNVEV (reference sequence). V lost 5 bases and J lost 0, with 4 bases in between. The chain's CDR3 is CASSLLNTEAFF. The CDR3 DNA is TGTGCCAGCAGTCTTCTGAACACTGAAGCTTTCTTT.

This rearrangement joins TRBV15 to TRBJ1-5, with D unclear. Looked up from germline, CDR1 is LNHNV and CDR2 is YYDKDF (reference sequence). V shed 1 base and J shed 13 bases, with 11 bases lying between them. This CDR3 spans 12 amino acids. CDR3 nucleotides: TGTGCCACCAGCAGAGCGGGGTCAGGACAGCATTTT. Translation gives CATSRAGSGQHF. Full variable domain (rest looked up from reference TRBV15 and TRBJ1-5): DAMVIQNPRYQVTQFGKPVTLSCSQTLNHNVMYWYQQKSSQAPKLLFHYYDKDFNNEADTPDNFQSRRPNTSFCFLDIRSPGLGDTAMYLCATSRAGSGQHFGDGTRLSIL.

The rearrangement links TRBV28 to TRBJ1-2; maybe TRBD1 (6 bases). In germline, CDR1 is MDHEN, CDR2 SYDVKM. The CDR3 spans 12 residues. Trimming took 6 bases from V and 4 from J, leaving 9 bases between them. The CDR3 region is CASSRTVYGYTF. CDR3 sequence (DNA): TGTGCCAGCAGCCGGACAGTCTATGGCTACACCTTC.

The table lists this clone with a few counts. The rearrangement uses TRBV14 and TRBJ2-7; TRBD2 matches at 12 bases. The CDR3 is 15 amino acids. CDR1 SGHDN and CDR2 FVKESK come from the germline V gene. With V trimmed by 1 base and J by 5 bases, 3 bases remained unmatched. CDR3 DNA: TGTGCCAGCAGCCAAGTGACTAGCGGGAGTCACGAGCAGTACTTC. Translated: CASSQVTSGSHEQYF.

The CDR3 sequence is CASYSPAGTYEQYF. DNA of the CDR3: TGTGCCAGCTATTCTCCGGCAGGCACCTACGAGCAGTACTTC. This sequence joins TRBV6-5 and TRBJ2-7; D gene unclear. The CDR3 runs 14 residues. Germline assignment: CDR1 MNHEY and CDR2 SVGAGI. Between the trimmed V and J ends, which lost 8 bases and 2 bases, there was a span of 16 bases.

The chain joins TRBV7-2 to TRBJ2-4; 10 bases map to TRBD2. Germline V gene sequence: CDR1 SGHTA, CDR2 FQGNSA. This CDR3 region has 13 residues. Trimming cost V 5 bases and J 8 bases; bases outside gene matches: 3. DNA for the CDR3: TGTGCCAGCAGCCACGGGACTAGCGACATTCAGTACTTC. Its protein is CASSHGTSDIQYF.

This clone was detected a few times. CDR3 region: CASSTTGNTEAFF. DNA of the CDR3: TGTGCCAGCAGCACGACAGGGAACACTGAAGCTTTCTTT. The chain combines TRBV9 with TRBJ1-1; weak D call: TRBD1 (6 bases). This CDR3 spans 13 amino acids. Trimming took off 4 bases at V and 1 base at J, with 8 bases between the two ends. Germline values: CDR1 SGDLS, CDR2 YYNGEE.

CDR3 region: CAWSSSSGANNQPQHF. CDR3 nucleotide sequence: TGTGCCTGGAGTTCCTCCTCAGGGGCGAACAATCAGCCCCAGCATTTT. This rearrangement joins TRBV30 to TRBJ1-5; D may be TRBD1 (6 bases). The CDR3 consists of 16 residues. CDR1 and CDR2 from the germline V gene are GTSNPN and SVGIG (reference sequence). The V end was cut by 2 bases, the J end by 3 bases, with 17 bases between.

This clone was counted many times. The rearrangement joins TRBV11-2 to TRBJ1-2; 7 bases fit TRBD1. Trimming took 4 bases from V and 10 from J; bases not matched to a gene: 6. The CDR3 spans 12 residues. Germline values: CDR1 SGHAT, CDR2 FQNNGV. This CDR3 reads CASSSMDRIYTF. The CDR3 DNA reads TGTGCCAGCAGCTCCATGGACAGGATCTACACCTTC.

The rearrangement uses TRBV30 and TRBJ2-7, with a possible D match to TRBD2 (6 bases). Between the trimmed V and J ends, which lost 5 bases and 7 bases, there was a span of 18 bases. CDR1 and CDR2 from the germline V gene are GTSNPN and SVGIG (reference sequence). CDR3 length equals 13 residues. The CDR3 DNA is TGTGCCTGGGCCCAGAGACCCGGGGGTGAGCAGTACTTC. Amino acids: CAWAQRPGGEQYF.

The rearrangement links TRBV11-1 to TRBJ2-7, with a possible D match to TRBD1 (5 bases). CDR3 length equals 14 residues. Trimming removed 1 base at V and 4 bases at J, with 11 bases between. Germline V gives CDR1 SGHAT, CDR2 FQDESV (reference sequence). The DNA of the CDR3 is TGTGCCAGCAGCTTAGGACAGCCACCGTACGAGCAGTACTTC. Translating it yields CASSLGQPPYEQYF.

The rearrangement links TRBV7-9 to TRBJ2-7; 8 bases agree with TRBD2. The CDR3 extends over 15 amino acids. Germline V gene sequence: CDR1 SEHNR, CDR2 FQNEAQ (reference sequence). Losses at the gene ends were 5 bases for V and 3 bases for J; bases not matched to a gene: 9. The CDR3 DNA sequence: TGTGCCAGCAGCCTGATTAGCGGGAAAGTCTACGAGCAGTACTTC. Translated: CASSLISGKVYEQYF. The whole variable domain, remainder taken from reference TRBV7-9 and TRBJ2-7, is DTGVSQNPRHKITKRGQNVTFRCDPISEHNRLYWYRQTLGQGPEFLTYFQNEAQLEKSRLLSDRFSAERPKGSFSTLEIQRTEQGDSAMYLCASSLISGKVYEQYFGPGTRLTVT.

CDR3 protein: CASSQEAATKNIQYF. The CDR3 DNA follows: TGTGCCAGCAGCCAAGAAGCGGCAACCAAAAACATTCAGTACTTC. This sequence joins TRBV4-2 and TRBJ2-4; the D gene is possibly TRBD2 (5 bases). This CDR3 is built from 15 residues. Germline V lookup: CDR1 LGHNA, CDR2 YNFKEQ. V lost 0 bases, J lost 2 bases, and 8 bases lay in between.

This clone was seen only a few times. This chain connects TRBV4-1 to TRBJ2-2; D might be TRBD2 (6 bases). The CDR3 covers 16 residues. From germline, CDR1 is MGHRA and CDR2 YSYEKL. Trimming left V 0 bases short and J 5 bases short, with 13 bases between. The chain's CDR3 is CASSQEEGRRTGELFF. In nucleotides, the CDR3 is TGCGCCAGCAGCCAAGAGGAGGGGCGCAGGACCGGGGAGCTGTTTTTT.

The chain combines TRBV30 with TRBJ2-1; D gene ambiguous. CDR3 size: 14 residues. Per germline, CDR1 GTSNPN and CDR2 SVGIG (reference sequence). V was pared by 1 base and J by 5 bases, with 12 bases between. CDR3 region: CAWSEQLIDNEQFF. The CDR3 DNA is TGTGCCTGGAGTGAACAGCTGATTGACAATGAGCAGTTCTTC.